This TCR beta chain is from a study of identical twins. From germline, CDR1 is SGHAT and CDR2 FQDESV (reference sequence). The CDR3 has 18 residues. V lost 0 bases, J lost 3 bases, and 10 bases stayed unmatched. From the 5' RACE reads, TCRdb called clonotypes with MiXCR, one entry per CDR3 protein. The sample yields a few hundred thousand distinct CDR3 sequences, roughly 10% seen once. The data also belong to a second study, concerning yellow fever vaccine responses in identical twins.

The TCR originated in a woman under 30 in good health. The gene calls are TRBV11-1 and TRBJ2-2; 7 bases are shared with TRBD2. The source material was CD8+ T cells sorted from blood. The CDR3 DNA follows: TGTGCCAGCAGCTTAGCGGTAACTAGCGTGTCGGACACCGGGGAGCTGTTTTTT. Protein product: CASSLAVTSVSDTGELFF.